This T cell receptor (beta chain) is drawn from a study of T cell responses to AZD1222 COVID-19 vaccine. The protocol was immunoSEQ multiplex PCR, while the TCRdb copy is restricted to in-frame clones and leaves out a portion. The table lists about 150,000 clones, roughly nine tenths of them singletons. Specimen: peripheral blood, collected 28 days after the second AZD1222 dose. This receptor was obtained from an adult who received the AZD1222 COVID-19 vaccine.

The CDR3 region is CASSRGGTQYF. The CDR3 nucleotides read TGTGCCAGCAGTCGCGGCGGGACCCAGTACTTC. The chain uses TRBV6-5 and TRBJ2-5; D is unresolved. This CDR3 is 11 amino acids long. CDR1 is MNHEY and CDR2 is SVGAGI in the germline V gene. Trimming left V 5 bases short and J 7 bases short, with 8 bases between.